The following is a T cell receptor (beta chain) sequence with its context. Its matching antigen is unknown. This record comes from a study of T cell responses to AZD1222 COVID-19 vaccine. General observations from the study: Repertoires were sampled only after the peak T cell response. Spike-specific TCR breadth and depth rose after two AZD1222 doses. Vaccine-related CD4 TCRs covered spike, predominating at 160-218 and 743-854. Just five to seven people given AZD1222 tested seropositive at baseline.

The CDR3 consists of 12 residues. CDR1 is MDHEN, CDR2 SYDVKM, per germline. With 6 bases removed from V and 5 bases from J, the gap between germline ends came to 10 bases. Method: immunoSEQ multiplex PCR; TCRdb's copy keeps in-frame clones and lacks some. The sample includes over 150,000 clones, roughly nine tenths of them seen just once. J is TRBJ1-2 and V is TRBV28; tentatively, D is TRBD1 (6 bases). The source of this sequence is an adult in good health. Material: peripheral blood, obtained on day 0 of AZD1222 vaccination. CDR3 sequence reads: CASSGQPYGYTF. CDR3 bases: TGTGCCAGCAGCGGACAGCCGTATGGCTACACCTTC.